This TCR beta chain was documented in a study of long-term antiretroviral therapy in people with HIV. This CDR3 is 15 amino acids long. Germline values: CDR1 LGHNA, CDR2 YNFKEQ. Trimming pared 2 bases from V and 2 bases from J, leaving 9 bases between. The run of the v3.0 immunoSEQ assay was at survey level. Here immunoSEQ multiplex PCR was the method, and the copy in TCRdb shows in-frame clones only, minus some. The repertoire consists of 23,000 or so clones, with over 80% occurring once and the leading ten covering more than 13%. This receptor was identified in a man between 25 and 39 years old with HIV. The starting material was unsorted PBMCs, obtained about 4.3 years after starting antiretroviral therapy. This chain links TRBV4-2 with TRBJ1-4; D gene unclear. Here the CDR3 DNA reads TGTGCCAGCAGCCAAAGCCGAGGGACTAATGAAAAACTGTTTTTT. Its translation: CASSQSRGTNEKLFF.